What follows are 2 T cell receptor beta chains derived from one specimen sequenced in a study of response to subunit inactivated influenza vaccine. Each CDR3 protein gets one entry after TCRdb re-called the RT-PCR reads with MiXCR. The table includes around 580,000 distinct CDR3 sequences, about 14% detected once. The sample in question was PBMCs from blood, obtained less than 13 days after vaccination. The receptors were sampled from a man aged 50-60 years who received an inactivated influenza vaccine.

V and J are TRBV12-3 or TRBV12-4 and TRBJ2-1; D might be TRBD1 or TRBD2, each matching 6 bases. Trimming removed 1 base at V and 3 bases at J, with 10 bases between. The CDR3 consists of 15 residues. The CDR3 coding sequence is TGTGCCAGCAGTTTAGGGGGGGCTTACTACAATGAGCAGTTCTTC. Amino acid sequence: CASSLGGAYYNEQFF.

This clonotype was counted only a few times. V gene TRBV10-3 combines with J gene TRBJ2-3; no clear D. From germline, CDR1 is ENHRY and CDR2 SYGVKD. The CDR3 spans 13 residues. V was pared by 5 bases and J by 4 bases, with 10 bases between. The CDR3 coding sequence is TGTGCCATCAGTTATACGGAAGCAGATACGCAGTATTTT. Translation gives CAISYTEADTQYF.